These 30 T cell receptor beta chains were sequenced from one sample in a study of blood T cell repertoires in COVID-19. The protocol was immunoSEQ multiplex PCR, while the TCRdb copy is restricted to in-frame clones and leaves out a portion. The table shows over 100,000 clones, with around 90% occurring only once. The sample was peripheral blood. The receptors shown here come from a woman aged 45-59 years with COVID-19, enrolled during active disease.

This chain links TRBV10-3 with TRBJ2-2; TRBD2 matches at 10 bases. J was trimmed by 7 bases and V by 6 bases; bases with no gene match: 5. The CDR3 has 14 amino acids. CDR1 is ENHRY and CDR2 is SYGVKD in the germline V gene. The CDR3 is CAIRGLARDGELFF. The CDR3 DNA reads TGTGCCATCAGGGGACTAGCGCGGGACGGGGAGCTGTTTTTT.

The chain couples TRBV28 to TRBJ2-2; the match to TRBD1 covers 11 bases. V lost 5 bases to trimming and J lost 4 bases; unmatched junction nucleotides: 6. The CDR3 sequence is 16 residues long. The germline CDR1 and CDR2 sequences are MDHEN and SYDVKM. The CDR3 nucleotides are TGTGCCAGCAGTGACACCGGGACAGGGGGCACCGGGGAGCTGTTTTTT. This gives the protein CASSDTGTGGTGELFF.

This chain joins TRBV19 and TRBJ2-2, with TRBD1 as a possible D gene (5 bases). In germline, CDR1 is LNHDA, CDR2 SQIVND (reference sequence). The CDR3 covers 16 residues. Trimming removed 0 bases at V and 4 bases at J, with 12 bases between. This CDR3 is CASSIDGQGITGELFF. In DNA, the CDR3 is TGTGCCAGTAGTATAGATGGGCAGGGCATCACCGGGGAGCTGTTTTTT.

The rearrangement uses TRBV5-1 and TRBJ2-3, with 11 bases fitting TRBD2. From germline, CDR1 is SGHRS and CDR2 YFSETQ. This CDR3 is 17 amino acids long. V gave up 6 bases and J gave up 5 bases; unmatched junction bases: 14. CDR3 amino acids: CASNPPDSGGAGDTQYF. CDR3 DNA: TGCGCCAGCAACCCCCCGGATAGCGGGGGGGCTGGAGATACGCAGTATTTT. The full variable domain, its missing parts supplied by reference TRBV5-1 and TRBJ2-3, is KAGVTQTPRYLIKTRGQQVTLSCSPISGHRSVSWYQQTPGQGLQFLFEYFSETQRNKGNFPGRFSGRQFSNSRSEMNVSTLELGDSALYLCASNPPDSGGAGDTQYFGPGTRLTVL.

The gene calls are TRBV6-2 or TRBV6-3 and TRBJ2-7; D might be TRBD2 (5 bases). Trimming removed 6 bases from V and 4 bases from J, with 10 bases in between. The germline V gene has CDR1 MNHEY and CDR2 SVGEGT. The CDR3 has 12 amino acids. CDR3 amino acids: CASSPGVYEQYF. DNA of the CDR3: TGTGCCAGCAGCCCCGGGGTTTACGAGCAGTACTTC.

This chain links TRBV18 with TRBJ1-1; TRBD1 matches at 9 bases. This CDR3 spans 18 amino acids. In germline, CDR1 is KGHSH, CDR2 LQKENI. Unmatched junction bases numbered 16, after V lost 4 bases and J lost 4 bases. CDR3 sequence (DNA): TGTGCCAGCTCACTATCCCGGGACAGGGTACAGATCGGCACTGAAGCTTTCTTT. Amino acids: CASSLSRDRVQIGTEAFF.

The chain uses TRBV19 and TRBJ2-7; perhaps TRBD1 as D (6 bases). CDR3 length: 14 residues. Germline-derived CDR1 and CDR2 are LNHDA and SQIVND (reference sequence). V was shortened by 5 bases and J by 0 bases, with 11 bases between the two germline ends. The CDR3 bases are TGTGCCAGTAGTGGACAGACCCCCTCCTACGAGCAGTACTTC. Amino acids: CASSGQTPSYEQYF.

Here the CDR3 reads CASSYSGTGGETQYF. In nucleotides, the CDR3 is TGTGCCAGCAGTTACTCAGGAACAGGGGGAGAGACCCAGTACTTC. The chain combines TRBV6-5 with TRBJ2-5; 8 nucleotides match TRBD1. CDR1 and CDR2 from the germline V gene are MNHEY and SVGAGI. The CDR3 extends over 15 amino acids. Trimming removed 0 bases from V and 4 bases from J; junction bases left unmatched: 4.

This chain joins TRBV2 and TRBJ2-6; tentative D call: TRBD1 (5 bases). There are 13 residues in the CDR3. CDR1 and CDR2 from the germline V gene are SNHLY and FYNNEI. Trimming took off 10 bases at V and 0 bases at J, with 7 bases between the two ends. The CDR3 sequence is CATTGSGANVLTF. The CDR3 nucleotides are TGTGCCACCACAGGCTCTGGGGCCAACGTCCTGACTTTC. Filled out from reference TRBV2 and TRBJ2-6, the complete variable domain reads EPEVTQTPSHQVTQMGQEVILRCVPISNHLYFYWYRQILGQKVEFLVSFYNNEISEKSEIFDDQFSVERPDGSNFTLKIRSTKLEDSAMYFCATTGSGANVLTFGAGSRLTVL.

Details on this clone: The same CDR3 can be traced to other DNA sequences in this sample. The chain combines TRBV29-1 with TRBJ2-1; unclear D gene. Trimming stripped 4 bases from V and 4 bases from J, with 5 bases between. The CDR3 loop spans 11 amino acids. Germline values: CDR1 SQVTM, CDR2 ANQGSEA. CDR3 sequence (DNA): TGCAGCGTTGCCACTTACAATGAGCAGTTCTTC. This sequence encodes CSVATYNEQFF.

The CDR3 spells CASSPDRSYIQYF. The CDR3 DNA is TGTGCCAGCAGCCCAGACAGGAGTTACATTCAGTACTTC. V gene TRBV11-2 combines with J gene TRBJ2-4; maybe TRBD1 (6 bases). Deletions cut 5 bases from V and 8 bases from J, with 13 bases between. CDR3 length: 13 amino acids. The V gene's germline CDR1 is SGHAT and CDR2 FQNNGV.

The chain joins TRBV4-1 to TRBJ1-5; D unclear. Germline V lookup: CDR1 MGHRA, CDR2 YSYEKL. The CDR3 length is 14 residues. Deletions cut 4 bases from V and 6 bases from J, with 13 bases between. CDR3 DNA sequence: TGCGCCAGCAGCCTAGAGGAGGGTAGTCAGCCCCAGCATTTT. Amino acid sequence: CASSLEEGSQPQHF.

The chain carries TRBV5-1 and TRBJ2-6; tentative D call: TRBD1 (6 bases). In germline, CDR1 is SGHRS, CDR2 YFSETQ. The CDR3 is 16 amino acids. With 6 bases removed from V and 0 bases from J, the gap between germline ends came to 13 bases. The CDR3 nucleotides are TGCGCCAGCACGCCGGACAGTAACTCTGGGGCCAACGTCCTGACTTTC. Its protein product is CASTPDSNSGANVLTF.

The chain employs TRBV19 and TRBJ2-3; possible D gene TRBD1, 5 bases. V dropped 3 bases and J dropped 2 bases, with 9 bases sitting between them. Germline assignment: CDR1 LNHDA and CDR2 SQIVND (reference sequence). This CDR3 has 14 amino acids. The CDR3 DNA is TGTGCCAGTAGTATCCGACAGACCACAGATACGCAGTATTTT. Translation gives CASSIRQTTDTQYF.

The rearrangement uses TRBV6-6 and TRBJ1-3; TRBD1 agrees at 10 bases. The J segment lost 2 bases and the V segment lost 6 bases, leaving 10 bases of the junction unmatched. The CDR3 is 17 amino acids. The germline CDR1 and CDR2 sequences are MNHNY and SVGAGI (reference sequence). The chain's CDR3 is CASSRTWTGGPGNTIYF. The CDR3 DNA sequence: TGTGCCAGCAGCCGAACATGGACAGGGGGGCCTGGAAACACCATATATTTT.

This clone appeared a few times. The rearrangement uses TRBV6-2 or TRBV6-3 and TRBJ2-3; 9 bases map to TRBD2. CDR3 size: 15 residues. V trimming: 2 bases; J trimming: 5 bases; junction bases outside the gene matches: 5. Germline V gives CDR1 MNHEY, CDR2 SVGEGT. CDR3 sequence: CASSYASGDRDTQYF. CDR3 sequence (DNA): TGTGCCAGCAGTTACGCTAGCGGGGACAGAGATACGCAGTATTTT.

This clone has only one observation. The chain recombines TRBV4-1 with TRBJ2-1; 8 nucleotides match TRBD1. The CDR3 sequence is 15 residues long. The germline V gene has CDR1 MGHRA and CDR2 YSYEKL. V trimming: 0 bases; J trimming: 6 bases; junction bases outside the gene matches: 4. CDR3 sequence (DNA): TGCGCCAGCAGCCAAGAGACAGGGGCGGGCAATGAGCAGTTCTTC. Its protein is CASSQETGAGNEQFF.

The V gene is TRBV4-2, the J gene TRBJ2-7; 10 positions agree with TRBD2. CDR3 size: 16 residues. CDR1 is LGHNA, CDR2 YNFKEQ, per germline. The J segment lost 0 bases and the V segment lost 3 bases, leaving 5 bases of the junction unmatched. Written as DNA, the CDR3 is TGTGCCAGCAGCCACCTAGCGGGGGCGAGCTCCTACGAGCAGTACTTC. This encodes CASSHLAGASSYEQYF.

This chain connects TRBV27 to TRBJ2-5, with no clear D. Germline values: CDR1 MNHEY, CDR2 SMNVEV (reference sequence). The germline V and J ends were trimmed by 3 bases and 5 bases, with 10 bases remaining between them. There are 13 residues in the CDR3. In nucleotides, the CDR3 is TGTGCCAGCAGTTTCGGTGAGATGGAGACCCAGTACTTC. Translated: CASSFGEMETQYF.

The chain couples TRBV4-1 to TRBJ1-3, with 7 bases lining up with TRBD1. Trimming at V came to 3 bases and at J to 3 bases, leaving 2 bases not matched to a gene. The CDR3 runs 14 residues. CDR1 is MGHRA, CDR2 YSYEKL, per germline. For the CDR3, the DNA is TGCGCCAGCAGCCAGAGGGACAGTGGAAACACCATATATTTT. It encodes CASSQRDSGNTIYF.

The CDR3 loop is CASSGGTSGGTSYEQYF. The CDR3 nucleotides read TGTGCCAGCAGTGGTGGGACTAGCGGGGGAACCTCCTACGAGCAGTACTTC. This chain joins TRBV6-1 and TRBJ2-7; 14 bases are a match to TRBD2. The V and J ends lost 4 bases and 0 bases, in that order; junction bases with no gene match: 5. Germline V CDR1 and CDR2: MNHNS, SASEGT. The CDR3 runs to 17 residues.

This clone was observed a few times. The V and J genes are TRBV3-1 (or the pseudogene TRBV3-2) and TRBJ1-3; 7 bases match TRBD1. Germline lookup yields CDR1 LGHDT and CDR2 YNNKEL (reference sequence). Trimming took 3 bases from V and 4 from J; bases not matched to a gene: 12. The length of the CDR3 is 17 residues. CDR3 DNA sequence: TGTGCCAGCAGCCAGGCGGGACAGACCCCTCGAGGAAACACCATATATTTT. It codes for CASSQAGQTPRGNTIYF.

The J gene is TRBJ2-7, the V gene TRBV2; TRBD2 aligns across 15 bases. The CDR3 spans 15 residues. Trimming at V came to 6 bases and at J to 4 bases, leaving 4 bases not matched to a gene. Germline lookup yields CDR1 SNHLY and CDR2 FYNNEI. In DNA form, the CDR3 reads TGTGCCAGCAGAGGACTAGCGGGGGGGCGGTACGAGCAGTACTTC. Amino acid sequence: CASRGLAGGRYEQYF.

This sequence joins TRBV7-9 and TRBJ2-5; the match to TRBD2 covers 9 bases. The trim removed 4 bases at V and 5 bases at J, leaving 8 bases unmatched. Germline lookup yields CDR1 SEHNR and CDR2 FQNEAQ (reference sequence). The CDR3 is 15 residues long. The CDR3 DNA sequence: TGTGCCAGCAGCTCCGGGACTAGCAAATATGAGACCCAGTACTTC. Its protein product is CASSSGTSKYETQYF.

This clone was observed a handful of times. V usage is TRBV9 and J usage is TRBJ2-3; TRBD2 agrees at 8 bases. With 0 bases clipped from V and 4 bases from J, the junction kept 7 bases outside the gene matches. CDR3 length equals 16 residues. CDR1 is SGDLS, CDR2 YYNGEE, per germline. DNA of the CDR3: TGTGCCAGCAGCGTAGAATTCCGGGGGGGCGCAGATACGCAGTATTTT. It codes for CASSVEFRGGADTQYF. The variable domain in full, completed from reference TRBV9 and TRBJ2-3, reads DSGVTQTPKHLITATGQRVTLRCSPRSGDLSVYWYQQSLDQGLQFLIQYYNGEERAKGNILERFSAQQFPDLHSELNLSSLELGDSALYFCASSVEFRGGADTQYFGPGTRLTVL.

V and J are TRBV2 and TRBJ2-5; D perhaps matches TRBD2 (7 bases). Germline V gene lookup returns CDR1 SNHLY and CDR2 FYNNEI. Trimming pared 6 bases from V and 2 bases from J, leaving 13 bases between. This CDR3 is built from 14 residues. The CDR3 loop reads CASRARGGQETQYF. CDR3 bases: TGTGCCAGCAGGGCCAGGGGAGGGCAAGAGACCCAGTACTTC.

Written as DNA, the CDR3 is TGTGCCAGCAGTTTAACCCCAGGGCCTGAAGCTTTCTTT. As protein: CASSLTPGPEAFF. The chain is built from TRBV27 and TRBJ1-1; D possibly corresponds to TRBD1 (5 bases). Trimming took off 2 bases at V and 6 bases at J, with 10 bases between the two ends. Per germline, CDR1 MNHEY and CDR2 SMNVEV (reference sequence). This CDR3 is 13 amino acids long.

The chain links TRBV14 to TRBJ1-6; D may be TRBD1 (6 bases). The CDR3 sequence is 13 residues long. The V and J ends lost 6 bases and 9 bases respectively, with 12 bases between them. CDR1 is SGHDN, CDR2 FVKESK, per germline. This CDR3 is CASRNREGSPLHF. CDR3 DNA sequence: TGTGCCAGCAGGAACAGGGAAGGTTCACCCCTCCACTTT.

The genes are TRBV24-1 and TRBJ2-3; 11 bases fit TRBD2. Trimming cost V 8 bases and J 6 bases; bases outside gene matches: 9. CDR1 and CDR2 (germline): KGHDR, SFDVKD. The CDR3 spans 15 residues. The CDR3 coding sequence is TGTGCCACCACTGAGACTAGCGGGGAGCGGGATACGCAGTATTTT. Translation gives CATTETSGERDTQYF.

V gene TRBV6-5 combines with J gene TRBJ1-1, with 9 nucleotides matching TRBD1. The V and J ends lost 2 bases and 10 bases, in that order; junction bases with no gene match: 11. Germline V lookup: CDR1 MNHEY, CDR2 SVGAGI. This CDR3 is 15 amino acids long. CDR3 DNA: TGTGCCAGCAGTTACCTAACGGGACAGGGAAACGTAGCTTTCTTT. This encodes CASSYLTGQGNVAFF.